This T cell receptor (beta chain) emerged from a study of blood T cell repertoires in COVID-19. The V end lost 6 bases, the J end lost 7 bases, and 16 bases lay between the germline ends. From germline, CDR1 is MNHNY and CDR2 SVGAGI (reference sequence). This CDR3 contains 15 residues. Participant reports of clinical history set cohort assignment. As originally analysed: By means of reference gene primer amplification, nucleated cell counts were estimated. Sequenced by immunoSEQ multiplex PCR; TCRdb stores in-frame clones only, minus some. Clonal size and the V and J genes are those of that table, whereas D and trimming came from the DNA. Seen here are about 300,000 clones, about nine tenths observed once, and the top ten hold less than 4.5%.

This clonotype was obtained from a man aged 30 to 39 who had recovered from COVID-19. This sequence joins TRBV6-6 and TRBJ1-6; D remains unclear. Sample: PBMCs or T cells enriched from blood (not recorded which). The CDR3 region is CASSSMGGFNSPLHF. The DNA of the CDR3 is TGTGCCAGCAGCAGCATGGGAGGGTTCAATTCACCCCTCCACTTT.